The sequence of this T cell receptor (beta chain) was determined in a study of blood T cell repertoires in COVID-19. The V and J ends lost 1 base and 4 bases respectively, with 8 bases between them. CDR1 and CDR2 from the germline V gene are LGHDT and YNNKEL (reference sequence). There are 15 residues in the CDR3. The assay was immunoSEQ multiplex PCR, and TCRdb's table has in-frame clones only and misses some. Seen here are about 100,000 clones, more than 70% observed once, and the top ten hold 10% to 15%. This clone occurred once. This rearrangement joins TRBV3-1 (or the pseudogene TRBV3-2) to TRBJ2-6; no clear D. This clonotype was sampled from an older woman in a cohort sampled during active or convalescent COVID-19. The specimen sequenced was peripheral blood. CDR3 region: CASSQALSGANVLTF. As DNA, the CDR3 is TGTGCCAGCAGCCAAGCTTTGTCCGGGGCCAACGTCCTGACTTTC.